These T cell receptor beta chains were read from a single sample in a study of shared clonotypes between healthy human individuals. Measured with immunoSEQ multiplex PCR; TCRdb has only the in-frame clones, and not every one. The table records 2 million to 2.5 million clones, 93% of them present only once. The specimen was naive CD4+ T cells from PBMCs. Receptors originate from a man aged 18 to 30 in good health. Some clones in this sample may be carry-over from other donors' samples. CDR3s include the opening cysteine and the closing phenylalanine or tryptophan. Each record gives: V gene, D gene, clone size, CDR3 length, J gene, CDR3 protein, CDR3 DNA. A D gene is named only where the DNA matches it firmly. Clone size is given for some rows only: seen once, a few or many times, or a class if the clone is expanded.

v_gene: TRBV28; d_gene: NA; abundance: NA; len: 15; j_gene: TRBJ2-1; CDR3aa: CASTQGGGGYNEQFF; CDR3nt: TGTGCCAGCACCCAAGGAGGGGGGGGCTACAATGAGCAGTTCTTC
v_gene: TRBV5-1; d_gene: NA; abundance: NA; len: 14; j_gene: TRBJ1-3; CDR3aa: CASSLEGSGNTIYF; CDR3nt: TGCGCCAGCAGCTTGGAAGGTTCTGGAAACACCATATATTTT
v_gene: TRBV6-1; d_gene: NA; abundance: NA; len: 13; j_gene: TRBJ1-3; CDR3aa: CASRDTPGNTIYF; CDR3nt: TGTGCCTCCAGGGACACCCCCGGAAACACCATATATTTT
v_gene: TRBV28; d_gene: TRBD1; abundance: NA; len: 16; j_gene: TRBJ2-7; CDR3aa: CASSCKPGQGPYEQYF; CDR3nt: TGTGCCAGCAGTTGTAAACCGGGACAGGGGCCCTACGAGCAGTACTTC
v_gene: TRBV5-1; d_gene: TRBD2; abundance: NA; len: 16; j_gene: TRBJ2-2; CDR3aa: CASSLYGTSFTGELFF; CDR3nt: TGCGCCAGCAGCTTATATGGGACTAGCTTTACCGGGGAGCTGTTTTTT
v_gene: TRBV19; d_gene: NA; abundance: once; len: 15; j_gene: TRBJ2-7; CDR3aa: CASSILGGVSYEQYF; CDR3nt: TGTGCCAGTAGTATATTGGGCGGGGTCTCCTACGAGCAGTACTTC
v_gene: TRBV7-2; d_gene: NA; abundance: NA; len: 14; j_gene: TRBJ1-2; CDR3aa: CASSLGADDYGYTF; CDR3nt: TGTGCCAGCAGCTTAGGGGCAGACGACTATGGCTACACCTTC
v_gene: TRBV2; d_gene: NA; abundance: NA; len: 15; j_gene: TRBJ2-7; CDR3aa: CASSDKTWTSHEQYF; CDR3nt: TGTGCCAGCAGTGACAAAACTTGGACCTCCCACGAGCAGTACTTC
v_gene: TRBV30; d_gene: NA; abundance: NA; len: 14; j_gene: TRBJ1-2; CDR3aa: CAWIHYRVGYGYTF; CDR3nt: TGTGCCTGGATCCATTACAGGGTAGGATATGGCTACACCTTC
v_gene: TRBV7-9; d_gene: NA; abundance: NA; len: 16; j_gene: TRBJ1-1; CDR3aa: CASSLVSLTLRPKAFF; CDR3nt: TGTGCCAGCAGCTTAGTATCCCTTACACTCCGCCCGAAAGCTTTCTTT
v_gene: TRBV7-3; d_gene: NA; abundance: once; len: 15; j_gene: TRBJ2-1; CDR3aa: CASSRGRGTYNEQFF; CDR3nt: TGTGCCAGCAGCCGCGGCCGGGGCACCTACAATGAGCAGTTCTTC
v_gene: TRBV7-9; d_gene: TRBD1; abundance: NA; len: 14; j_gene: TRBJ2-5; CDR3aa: CASSPQDRQETQYF; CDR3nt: TGTGCCAGCAGCCCCCAGGACAGGCAAGAGACCCAGTACTTC
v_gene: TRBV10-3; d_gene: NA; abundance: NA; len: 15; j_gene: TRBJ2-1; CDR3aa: CAISESTPAYNEQFF; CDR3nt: TGTGCCATCAGTGAGTCGACCCCAGCCTACAATGAGCAGTTCTTC
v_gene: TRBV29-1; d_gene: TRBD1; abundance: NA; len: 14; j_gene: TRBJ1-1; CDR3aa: CSGGQARSNTEAFF; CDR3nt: TGCAGCGGGGGACAGGCGAGATCGAACACTGAAGCTTTCTTT
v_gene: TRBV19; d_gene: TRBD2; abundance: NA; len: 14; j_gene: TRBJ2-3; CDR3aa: CASSMGGYPDTQYF; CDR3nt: TGTGCCAGTAGTATGGGGGGGTACCCGGATACGCAGTATTTT
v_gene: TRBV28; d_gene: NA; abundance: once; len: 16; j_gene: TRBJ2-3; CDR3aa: CASSMGRLGGGDTQYF; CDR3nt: TGTGCCAGCAGTATGGGACGTCTAGGAGGGGGAGATACGCAGTATTTT
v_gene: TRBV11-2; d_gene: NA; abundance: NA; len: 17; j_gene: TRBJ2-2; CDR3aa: CASSLGEWGRGTGELFF; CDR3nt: TGTGCCAGCAGCTTAGGAGAATGGGGGCGCGGCACCGGGGAGCTGTTTTTT
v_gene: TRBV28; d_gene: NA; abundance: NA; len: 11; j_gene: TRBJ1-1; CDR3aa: CASKERTEAFF; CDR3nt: TGTGCCAGCAAGGAGCGCACTGAAGCTTTCTTT
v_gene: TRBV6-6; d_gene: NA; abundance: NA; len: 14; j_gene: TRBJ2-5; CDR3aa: CASSDLFAQETQYF; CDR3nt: TGTGCCAGCAGTGACCTCTTCGCGCAAGAGACCCAGTACTTC
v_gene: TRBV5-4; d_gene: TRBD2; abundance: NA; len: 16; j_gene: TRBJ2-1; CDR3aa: CASSLPIQRGNNEQFF; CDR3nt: TGTGCCAGCAGCTTACCAATCCAGCGGGGGAACAATGAGCAGTTCTTC
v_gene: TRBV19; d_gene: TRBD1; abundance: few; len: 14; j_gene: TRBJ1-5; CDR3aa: CASSPGQGRQPQHF; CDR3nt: TGTGCCAGTAGCCCAGGACAGGGTCGACAGCCCCAGCATTTT
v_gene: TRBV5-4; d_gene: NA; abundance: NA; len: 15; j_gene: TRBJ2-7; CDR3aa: CASSAFGSESYEQYF; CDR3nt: TGTGCCAGCAGTGCCTTCGGCAGCGAATCCTACGAGCAGTACTTC
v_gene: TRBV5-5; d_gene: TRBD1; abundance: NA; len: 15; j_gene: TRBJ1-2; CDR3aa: CASSPVLQGAEGYTF; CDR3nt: TGTGCCAGCAGCCCGGTATTACAGGGGGCAGAAGGCTACACCTTC
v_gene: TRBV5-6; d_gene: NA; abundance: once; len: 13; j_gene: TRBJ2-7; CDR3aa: CASSPGHTYEQYF; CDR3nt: TGTGCCAGCAGTCCGGGACACACCTACGAGCAGTACTTC
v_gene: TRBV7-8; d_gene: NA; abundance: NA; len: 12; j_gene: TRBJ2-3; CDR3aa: CASSLYSDTQYF; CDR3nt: TGTGCCAGCAGCCTCTATTCAGATACGCAGTATTTT
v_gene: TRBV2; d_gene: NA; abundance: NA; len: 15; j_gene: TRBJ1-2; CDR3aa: CASTVTRDMPYGYTF; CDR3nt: TGTGCCAGCACCGTAACCCGGGACATGCCTTATGGCTACACCTTC
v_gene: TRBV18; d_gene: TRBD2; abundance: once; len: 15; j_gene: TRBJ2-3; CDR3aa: CASSLGLAATDTQYF; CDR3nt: TGTGCCAGCTCGTTAGGACTAGCGGCCACAGATACGCAGTATTTT
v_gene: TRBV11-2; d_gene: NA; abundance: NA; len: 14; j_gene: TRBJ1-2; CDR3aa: CASSLVGLTRARAF; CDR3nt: TGTGCCAGCAGCTTAGTAGGCTTGACTCGGGCTAGGGCCTTC
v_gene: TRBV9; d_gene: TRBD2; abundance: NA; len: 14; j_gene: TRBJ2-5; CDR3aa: CASSPGLAGETQYF; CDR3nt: TGTGCCAGCAGCCCGGGACTAGCGGGAGAGACCCAGTACTTC
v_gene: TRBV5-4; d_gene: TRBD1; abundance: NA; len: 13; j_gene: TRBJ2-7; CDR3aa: CASSKGQDYEQYF; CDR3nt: TGTGCCAGCAGCAAGGGACAGGACTACGAGCAGTACTTC
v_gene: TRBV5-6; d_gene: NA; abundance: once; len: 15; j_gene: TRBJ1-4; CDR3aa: CASRPFWRVNEKLFF; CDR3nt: TGTGCCAGCAGGCCTTTCTGGAGGGTGAATGAAAAACTGTTTTTT
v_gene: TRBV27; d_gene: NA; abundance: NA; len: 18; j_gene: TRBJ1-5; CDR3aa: CASSPEINRPWSDQPQHF; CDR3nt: TGTGCCAGCAGTCCCGAAATAAATCGCCCGTGGAGCGATCAGCCCCAGCATTTT
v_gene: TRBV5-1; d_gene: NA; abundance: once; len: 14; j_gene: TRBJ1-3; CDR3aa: CASSSQGGDATIYF; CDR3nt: TGCGCCAGCAGCTCACAGGGCGGCGACGCCACCATATATTTT
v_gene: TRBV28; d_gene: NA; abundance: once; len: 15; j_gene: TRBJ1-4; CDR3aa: CATTQGMPYNEKLFF; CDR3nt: TGTGCCACGACACAAGGGATGCCCTATAATGAAAAACTGTTTTTT
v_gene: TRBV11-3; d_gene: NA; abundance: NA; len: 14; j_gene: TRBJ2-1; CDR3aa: CASSLGVGPHEQFF; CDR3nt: TGTGCCAGCAGCTTAGGGGTCGGGCCGCATGAGCAGTTCTTC
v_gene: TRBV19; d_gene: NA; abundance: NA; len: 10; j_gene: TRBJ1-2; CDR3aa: CASSEQGYTF; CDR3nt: TGTGCCAGTAGCGAACAGGGTTACACCTTC
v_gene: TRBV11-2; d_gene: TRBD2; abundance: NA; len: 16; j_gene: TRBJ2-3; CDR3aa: CASSLLAGGVVDTQYF; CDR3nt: TGTGCCAGCAGCTTACTAGCGGGAGGGGTGGTAGATACGCAGTATTTT
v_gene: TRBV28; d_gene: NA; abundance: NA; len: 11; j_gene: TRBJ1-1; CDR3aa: CASSFVTEAFF; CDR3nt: TGTGCCAGCAGTTTTGTCACTGAAGCTTTCTTT
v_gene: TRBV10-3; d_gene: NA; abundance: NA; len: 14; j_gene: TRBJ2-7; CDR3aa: CAISEPGTPQRQYF; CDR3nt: TGTGCCATCAGTGAGCCCGGGACCCCCCAACGGCAGTACTTC
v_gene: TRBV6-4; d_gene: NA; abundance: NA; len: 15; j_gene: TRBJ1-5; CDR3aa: CASSPGHFDYQPQHF; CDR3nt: TGTGCCAGCAGTCCGGGACACTTCGATTATCAGCCCCAGCATTTT
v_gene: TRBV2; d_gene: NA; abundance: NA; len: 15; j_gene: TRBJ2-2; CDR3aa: CASSEDRAGPGELFF; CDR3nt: TGTGCCAGCAGTGAAGACAGGGCCGGTCCCGGGGAGCTGTTTTTT
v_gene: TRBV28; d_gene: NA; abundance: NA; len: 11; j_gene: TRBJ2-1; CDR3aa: CASAAVEGEFF; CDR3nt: TGTGCCAGCGCCGCGGTGGAGGGGGAGTTCTTC
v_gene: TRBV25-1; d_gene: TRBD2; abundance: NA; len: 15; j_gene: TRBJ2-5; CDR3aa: CARIRTSGRVETQYF; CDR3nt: TGTGCCAGGATTAGGACTAGCGGGAGGGTAGAGACCCAGTACTTC
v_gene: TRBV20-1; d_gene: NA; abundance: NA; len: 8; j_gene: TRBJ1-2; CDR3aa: CRPSGYTF; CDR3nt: TGCAGACCCTCTGGCTACACCTTC
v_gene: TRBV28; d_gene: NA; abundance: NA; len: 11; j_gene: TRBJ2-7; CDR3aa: CASCLQDEQYF; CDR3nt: TGTGCCAGTTGCTTACAGGACGAGCAGTACTTC
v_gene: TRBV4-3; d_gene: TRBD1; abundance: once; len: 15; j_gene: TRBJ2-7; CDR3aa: CASSQGGQGPYEQYF; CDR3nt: TGCGCCAGCAGCCAAGGGGGACAGGGACCCTACGAGCAGTACTTC
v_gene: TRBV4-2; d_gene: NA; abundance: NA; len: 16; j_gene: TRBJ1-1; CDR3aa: CASSQIPRGGITEAFF; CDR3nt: TGTGCCAGCAGCCAAATCCCACGGGGGGGCATCACTGAAGCTTTCTTT
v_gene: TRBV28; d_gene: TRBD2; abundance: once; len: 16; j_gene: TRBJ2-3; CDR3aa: CASSLWASGSTDTQYF; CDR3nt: TGTGCCAGCAGTTTATGGGCTAGCGGGAGTACAGATACGCAGTATTTT